What follows are 9 T cell receptor beta chains derived from one specimen sequenced in a study of STAT3 mutations in large granular lymphocyte leukemia. Regarding the study as a whole: Every T-LGLL patient had at least one immunodominant TCRbeta clonotype.

The antigens for these receptors are not known. The data were produced by immunoSEQ multiplex PCR, yet TCRdb's version contains in-frame clones alone and is incomplete. The repertoire consists of fewer than 6,000 clones, with over 75% occurring once and the leading ten covering around a sixth. Sample: PBMCs. These receptors were collected from a human donor with T large granular lymphocyte leukemia. Some clones in this sample may be carry-over from other donors' samples.

There are a few counts of this clone. V and J are TRBV5-1 and TRBJ2-5; 13 nucleotides match TRBD2. The germline gives CDR1 SGHRS, CDR2 YFSETQ. This CDR3 contains 19 residues. V gave up 2 bases and J gave up 5 bases; unmatched junction bases: 15. The CDR3 reads CASSFTSGGAVFFEETQYF. The CDR3 DNA follows: TGCGCCAGCAGCTTTACTAGCGGGGGGGCCGTCTTTTTTGAGGAGACCCAGTACTTC. The full variable domain, with the rest looked up from reference TRBV5-1 and TRBJ2-5, is KAGVTQTPRYLIKTRGQQVTLSCSPISGHRSVSWYQQTPGQGLQFLFEYFSETQRNKGNFPGRFSGRQFSNSRSEMNVSTLELGDSALYLCASSFTSGGAVFFEETQYFGPGTRLLVL.

This clone appeared a single time. The genes are TRBV7-9 and TRBJ1-3; TRBD1 might be the D (5 bases). V lost 5 bases, J lost 3 bases, and 11 bases lay in between. The CDR3 contains 14 residues. The V gene's germline CDR1 is SEHNR and CDR2 FQNEAQ (reference sequence). As DNA, the CDR3 is TGTGCCAGCAGCCCGGGGGGGGATGGAAACACCATATATTTT. Encoded protein: CASSPGGDGNTIYF.

The V gene is TRBV10-2, the J gene TRBJ1-2, with 8 positions matching TRBD1. This CDR3 spans 12 amino acids. Germline V CDR1 and CDR2: WSHSY, SAAADI. With 4 bases clipped from V and 5 bases from J, the junction kept 0 bases outside the gene matches. The CDR3 coding sequence is TGCGCCAGCAGTGGACAGGGGTATGGCTACACCTTC. Protein: CASSGQGYGYTF.

This clone came up a few times. V usage is TRBV14 and J usage is TRBJ1-1; D unresolved. There are 12 residues in the CDR3. The V and J ends lost 1 base and 3 bases respectively, with 3 bases between them. Germline V gene data show CDR1 as SGHDN and CDR2 as FVKESK. The CDR3 DNA reads as TGTGCCAGCAGCCAAGTGGACACTGAAGCTTTCTTT. This translates into CASSQVDTEAFF. Supplemented by reference TRBV14 and TRBJ1-1, the full variable domain reads EAGVTQFPSHSVIEKGQTVTLRCDPISGHDNLYWYRRVMGKEIKFLLHFVKESKQDESGMPNNRFLAERTGGTYSTLKVQPAELEDSGVYFCASSQVDTEAFFGQGTRLTVV.

CDR3 coding DNA: TGTGCCAGCAGTGACCTCCCCTCCCGGGGACTGGGGGCTTTCTTT. The encoded protein is CASSDLPSRGLGAFF. The rearrangement joins TRBV6-1 to TRBJ1-1, with D possibly being TRBD1 (5 bases). The CDR3 has 15 residues. Between the trimmed V and J ends, which lost 3 bases and 11 bases, there was a span of 22 bases. Germline CDR1 and CDR2: MNHNS and SASEGT.

This clone turned up a few times. J is TRBJ1-5 and V is TRBV20-1; tentatively, D is TRBD1 (5 bases). The CDR3 loop spans 11 amino acids. CDR1 is DFQATT and CDR2 is SNEGSKA in the germline V gene (reference sequence). The ends were cut back, 2 bases at V and 7 bases at J, with 6 bases in the middle. The CDR3 protein is CSARQGQPQHF. CDR3 nucleotide sequence: TGCAGTGCTAGACAGGGACAGCCCCAGCATTTT.

V gene TRBV5-1 combines with J gene TRBJ2-6; D might be TRBD1 or TRBD2, each matching 5 bases. The germline V and J ends were trimmed by 3 bases and 4 bases, with 11 bases remaining between them. Germline assignment: CDR1 SGHRS and CDR2 YFSETQ. This CDR3 has 15 residues. CDR3 sequence (DNA): TGCGCCAGCAGCTCTGAGGGGCTAGGGGCCAACGTCCTGACTTTC. Translated: CASSSEGLGANVLTF.

V and J are TRBV5-1 and TRBJ1-1; D not resolved. This CDR3 is 13 amino acids long. V was trimmed by 0 bases and J by 3 bases, leaving 6 bases between them. Germline assignment: CDR1 SGHRS and CDR2 YFSETQ. The CDR3 DNA sequence: TGCGCCAGCAGCTTGGCGTCCGACACTGAAGCTTTCTTT. As protein: CASSLASDTEAFF.

In DNA form, the CDR3 reads TGTGCCAGCAGTTTGCCCCTCGGCCGGGGTAGCTCCTACGAGCAGTACTTC. Protein product: CASSLPLGRGSSYEQYF. V gene TRBV28 combines with J gene TRBJ2-7, with D tentatively TRBD2 (5 bases). CDR3 length: 17 amino acids. Trimming cost V 3 bases and J 0 bases, with 18 bases left between them. Germline V gene lookup returns CDR1 MDHEN and CDR2 SYDVKM.